This T cell receptor beta chain was identified during a study of blood T cell repertoires in COVID-19. Overall study: Material from acute and convalescent COVID-19 was sourced from the United States, Italy and Spain.

V lost 6 bases and J lost 4; bases outside the gene matches: 2. The germline V gene encodes CDR1 ENHRY and CDR2 SYGVKD. This CDR3 contains 14 residues. In the study's own analysis: For nucleated cells, counts were estimated from reference gene primer amplification. Sequencing used immunoSEQ multiplex PCR; TCRdb keeps in-frame clones, though not all of them. For V, J and clone size, that table is used; D and trimming come from the DNA. The sample holds some 250,000 clones, over 70% seen once. This chain links TRBV10-3 with TRBJ2-7, with 14 bases identical to TRBD2. This clonotype originated in a woman aged 80 or over with acute or convalescent COVID-19. The sample comprised peripheral blood. The CDR3 loop is CAISRTSGGYEQYF. CDR3 coding DNA: TGTGCCATCAGCAGGACTAGCGGGGGGTACGAGCAGTACTTC.